Below, 3 T cell receptor beta chains from the same sample are listed, as sequenced in a study of Ad26.COV2.S vaccination and SARS-CoV-2 variants. Method: immunoSEQ multiplex PCR; TCRdb's copy keeps in-frame clones and lacks some. The sample consists of some 480,000 clones, around 85% of them appearing once. Treatment: 15 to 20 received Ad26.COV2.S at low or high dose, single or two shots; several received placebo; per-sample allocation not given. Specimen acquisition occurred on day 63 following the initial vaccine or placebo injection. Sample: peripheral blood, taken in a trial of Ad26.COV2.S vaccine versus placebo. Receptors originate from a person aged 18 to 65 who received the Ad26.COV2.S COVID-19 vaccine or a placebo.

This chain uses TRBV3-1 (or the pseudogene TRBV3-2) with TRBJ1-2; D not certain. The V end lost 6 bases, the J end lost 8 bases, and 19 bases lay between the germline ends. The germline V gene has CDR1 LGHDT and CDR2 YNNKEL (reference sequence). CDR3 length: 14 residues. The CDR3 loop is CASRPTNTKGGYTF. The CDR3, as DNA: TGTGCCAGCAGGCCGACTAACACTAAGGGCGGCTACACCTTC.

The chain uses TRBV6-4 and TRBJ1-6; the D gene is possibly TRBD1 (5 bases). This CDR3 region has 15 residues. The germline V gene has CDR1 MRHNA and CDR2 SNTAGT. V lost 7 bases and J 10 bases, leaving 20 bases between the germline ends. CDR3 protein: CASISRDPGGSPLHF. The CDR3 region has the DNA TGTGCCAGCATTAGCCGGGACCCCGGAGGGTCACCCCTCCACTTT.

The chain recombines TRBV19 with TRBJ2-7; no clear D gene. CDR3 size: 13 residues. Germline CDR1 is LNHDA and CDR2 is SQIVND (reference sequence). Trimming took 4 bases from V and 4 from J, leaving 11 bases between them. CDR3 sequence reads: CASSSVPGYEQYF. The CDR3 region has the DNA TGTGCCAGTAGTAGTGTCCCCGGTTACGAGCAGTACTTC.